The sequence of this TCR beta chain was determined in a study of shared clonotypes between healthy human individuals. This CDR3 comprises 16 residues. Germline V CDR1 and CDR2: MNHNS, SASEGT. With 1 base removed from V and 2 bases from J, the gap between germline ends came to 14 bases. Clones were sequenced by immunoSEQ multiplex PCR, and TCRdb holds only the in-frame ones, with some missing. The data show around 2.1 million clones, with approximately 94% seen just once and under 2% held by the top ten. Positive CCR7 selection of CD45RO-negative cells yielded the naive CD8 cells, and terminally differentiated effector memory CD45RA+ cells were excluded.

The V and J genes are TRBV6-1 and TRBJ2-5; weak D call: TRBD1 (5 bases). The sequence came from a man between 18 and 35 years old in good health. Some clones in this sample may be carry-over from other donors' samples. Sequenced sample: naive CD8+ T cells from PBMCs. CDR3 sequence (DNA): TGTGCCAGCAGTGAAGATCACAGGATGGGGCAAGAGACCCAGTACTTC. It yields the protein CASSEDHRMGQETQYF.